This TCR beta chain came from a study of blood T cell repertoires in COVID-19. As for the study in general: Sample material is recorded as cDNA or gDNA derived from T cells, B-cell-depleted T cells, or PBMCs.

The V and J ends lost 5 bases and 2 bases respectively, with 13 bases between them. The CDR3 length is 15 residues. From germline, CDR1 is MNHEY and CDR2 SVGAGI. Original processing methods: Nucleated cell counts were estimated from reference gene primer amplification. Some clones are missing from TCRdb's copy, which holds only in-frame ones; the method was immunoSEQ multiplex PCR. V and J calls and clone size are as listed in that table; D and trimming were resolved from the DNA. The sample has under 250,000 clones, 85% seen once. This clonotype was obtained from a woman aged 55 to 70 with active or convalescent COVID-19. This sequence joins TRBV6-5 and TRBJ1-5; D not resolved. The sample consisted of peripheral blood. In DNA, the CDR3 is TGTGCCAGCAGTCCCACGGTTATAGGCAATCAGCCCCAGCATTTT. Protein sequence: CASSPTVIGNQPQHF.